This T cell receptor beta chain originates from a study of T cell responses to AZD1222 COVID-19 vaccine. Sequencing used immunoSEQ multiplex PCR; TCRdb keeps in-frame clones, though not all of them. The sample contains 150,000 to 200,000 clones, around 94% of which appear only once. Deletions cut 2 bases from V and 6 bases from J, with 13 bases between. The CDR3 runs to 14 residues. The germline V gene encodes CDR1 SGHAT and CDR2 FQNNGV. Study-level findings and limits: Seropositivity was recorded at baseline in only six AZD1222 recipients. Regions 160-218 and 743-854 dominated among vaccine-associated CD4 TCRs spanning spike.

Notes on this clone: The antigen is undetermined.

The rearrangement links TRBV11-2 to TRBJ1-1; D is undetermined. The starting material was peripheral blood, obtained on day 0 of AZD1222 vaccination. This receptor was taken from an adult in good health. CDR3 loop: CASSLPPPAPEAFF. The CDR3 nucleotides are TGTGCCAGCAGCTTACCCCCGCCGGCCCCTGAAGCTTTCTTT.